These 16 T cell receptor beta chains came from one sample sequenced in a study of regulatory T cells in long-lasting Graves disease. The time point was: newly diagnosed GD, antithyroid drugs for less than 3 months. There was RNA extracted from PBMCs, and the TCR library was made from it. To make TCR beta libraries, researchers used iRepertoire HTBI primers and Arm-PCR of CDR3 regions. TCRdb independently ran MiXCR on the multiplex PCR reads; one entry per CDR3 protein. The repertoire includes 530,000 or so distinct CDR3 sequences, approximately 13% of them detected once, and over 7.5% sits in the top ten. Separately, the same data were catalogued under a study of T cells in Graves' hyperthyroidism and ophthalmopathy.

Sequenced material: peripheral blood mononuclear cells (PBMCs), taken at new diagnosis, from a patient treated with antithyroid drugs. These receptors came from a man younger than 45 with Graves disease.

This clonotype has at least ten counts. For the CDR3, the DNA is TGTGCCAGCAGTTTTAGTCAGAGCAATCAGCCCCAGCATTTT. This gives the protein CASSFSQSNQPQHF. The rearrangement links TRBV12-3 or TRBV12-4 to TRBJ1-5, with D hard to call. Trimming stripped 3 bases from V and 1 base from J, with 7 bases between. This CDR3 spans 14 amino acids.

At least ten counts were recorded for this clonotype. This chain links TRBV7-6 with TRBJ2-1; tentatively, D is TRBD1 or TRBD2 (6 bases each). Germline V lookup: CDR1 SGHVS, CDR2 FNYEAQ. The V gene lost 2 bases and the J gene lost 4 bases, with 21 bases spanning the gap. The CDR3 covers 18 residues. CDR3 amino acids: CASSLRGDGETKYNEQFF. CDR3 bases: TGTGCCAGCAGCTTAAGGGGGGACGGGGAGACCAAATACAATGAGCAGTTCTTC.

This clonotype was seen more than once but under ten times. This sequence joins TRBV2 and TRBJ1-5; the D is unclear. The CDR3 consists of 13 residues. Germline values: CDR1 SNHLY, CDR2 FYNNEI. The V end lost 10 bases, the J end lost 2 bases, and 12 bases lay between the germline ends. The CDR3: CANSEDRNQPQHF. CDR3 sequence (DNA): TGTGCCAACTCAGAGGATCGCAATCAGCCCCAGCATTTT.

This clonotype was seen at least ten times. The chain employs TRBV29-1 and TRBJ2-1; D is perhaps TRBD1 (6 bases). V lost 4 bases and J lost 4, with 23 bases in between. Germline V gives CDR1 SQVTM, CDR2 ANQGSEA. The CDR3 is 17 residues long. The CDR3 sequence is CSVATLTRTVTYNEQFF. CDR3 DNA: TGCAGCGTTGCAACTTTAACGAGGACAGTTACGTACAATGAGCAGTTCTTC.

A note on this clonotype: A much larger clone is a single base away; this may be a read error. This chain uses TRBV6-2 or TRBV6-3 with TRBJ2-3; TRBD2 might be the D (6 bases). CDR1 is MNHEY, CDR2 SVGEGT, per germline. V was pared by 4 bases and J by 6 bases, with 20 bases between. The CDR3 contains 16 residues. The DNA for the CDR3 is TGTGCCAGCAGTTGCGCGGTAGCGGAGGGTTCGGATACGCAGTATTTT. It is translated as CASSCAVAEGSDTQYF.

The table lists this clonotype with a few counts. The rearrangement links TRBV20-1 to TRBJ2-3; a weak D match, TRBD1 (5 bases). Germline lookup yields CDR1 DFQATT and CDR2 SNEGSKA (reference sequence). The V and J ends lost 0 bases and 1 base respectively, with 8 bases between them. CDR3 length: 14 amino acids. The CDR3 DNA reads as TGCAGTGCTAGAGATTTGACAGGCACAGATACGCAGTATTTT. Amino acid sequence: CSARDLTGTDTQYF.

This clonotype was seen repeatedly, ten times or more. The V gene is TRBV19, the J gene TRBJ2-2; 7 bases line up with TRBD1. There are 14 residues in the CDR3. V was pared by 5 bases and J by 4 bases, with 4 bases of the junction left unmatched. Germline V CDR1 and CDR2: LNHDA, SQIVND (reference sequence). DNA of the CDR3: TGTGCCAGTAGTTCGGGACAGTTCACCGGGGAGCTGTTTTTT. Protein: CASSSGQFTGELFF.

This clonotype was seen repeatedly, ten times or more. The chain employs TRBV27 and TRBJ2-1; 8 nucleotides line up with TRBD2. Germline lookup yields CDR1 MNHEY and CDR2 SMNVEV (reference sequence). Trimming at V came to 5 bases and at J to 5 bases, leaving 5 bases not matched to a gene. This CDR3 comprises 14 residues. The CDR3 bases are TGTGCCAGCAGTCCGCGGGAGGTGGACAATGAGCAGTTCTTC. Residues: CASSPREVDNEQFF.

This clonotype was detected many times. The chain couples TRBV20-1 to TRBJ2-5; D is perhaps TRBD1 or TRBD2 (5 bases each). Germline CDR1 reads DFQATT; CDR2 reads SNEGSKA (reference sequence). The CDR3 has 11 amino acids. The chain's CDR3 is CRGVFGETQYF. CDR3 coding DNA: TGCAGGGGGGTCTTTGGGGAGACCCAGTACTTC.

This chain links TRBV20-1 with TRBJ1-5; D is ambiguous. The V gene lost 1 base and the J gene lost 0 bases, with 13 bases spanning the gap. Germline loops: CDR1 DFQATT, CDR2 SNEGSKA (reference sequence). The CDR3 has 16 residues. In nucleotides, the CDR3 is TGCAGTGCTAGAGCCCCGGGTCAGGATAGCAATCAGCCCCAGCATTTT. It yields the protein CSARAPGQDSNQPQHF.

DNA for the CDR3: TGTGCCAGCCTAGCGGGAGACTCCTACGAGCAGTACTTC. Its translation is CASLAGDSYEQYF. The chain uses TRBV5-6 and TRBJ2-7; 10 nucleotides agree with TRBD2. J lost 0 bases, V lost 7 bases, and 1 base had no gene match. The CDR3 contains 13 residues. Germline V gives CDR1 SGHDT, CDR2 YYEEEE. The variable domain in full, with the rest retrieved from reference TRBV5-6 and TRBJ2-7, is DAGVTQSPTHLIKTRGQQVTLRCSPKSGHDTVSWYQQALGQGPQFIFQYYEEEERQRGNFPDRFSGHQFPNYSSELNVNALLLGDSALYLCASLAGDSYEQYFGPGTRLTVT.

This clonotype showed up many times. The CDR3 is CASSYSGGRQYF. The DNA of the CDR3 is TGTGCCAGCAGCTATAGTGGCGGCCGGCAGTACTTC. The J gene is TRBJ2-7, the V gene TRBV7-2, with unresolved D. Looked up from germline, CDR1 is SGHTA and CDR2 is FQGNSA. With 4 bases removed from V and 9 bases from J, the gap between germline ends came to 13 bases. The CDR3 is 12 residues long.

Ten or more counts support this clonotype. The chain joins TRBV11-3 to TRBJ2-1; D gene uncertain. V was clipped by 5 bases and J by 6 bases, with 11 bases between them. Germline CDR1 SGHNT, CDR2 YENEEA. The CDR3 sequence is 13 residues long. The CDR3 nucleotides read TGTGCCAGCAGCGAACAAAACACCAATGAGCAGTTCTTC. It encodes CASSEQNTNEQFF.

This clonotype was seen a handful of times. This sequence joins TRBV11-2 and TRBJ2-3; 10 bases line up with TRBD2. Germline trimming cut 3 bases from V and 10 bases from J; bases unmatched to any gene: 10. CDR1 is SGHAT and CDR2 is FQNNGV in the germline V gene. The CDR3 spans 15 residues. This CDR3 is CASSFRASGSSAQYF. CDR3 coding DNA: TGTGCCAGCAGCTTCCGGGCTAGCGGGAGCTCTGCGCAGTATTTT.

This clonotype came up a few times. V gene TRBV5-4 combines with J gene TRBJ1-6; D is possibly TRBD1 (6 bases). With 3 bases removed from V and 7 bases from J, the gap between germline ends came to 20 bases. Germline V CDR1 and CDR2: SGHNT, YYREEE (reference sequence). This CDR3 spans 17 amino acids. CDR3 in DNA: TGTGCCAGCAGCTCCCTGGGCGGGGGCTCGAGGAATTCACCCCTCCACTTT. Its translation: CASSSLGGGSRNSPLHF.

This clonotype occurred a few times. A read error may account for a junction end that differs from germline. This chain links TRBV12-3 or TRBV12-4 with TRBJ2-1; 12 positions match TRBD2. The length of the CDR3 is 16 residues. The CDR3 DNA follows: TGTGTCAGCAGTTTCGGTCTAGCGGGAGGGCCAGGGGAGCAGTTCTTC. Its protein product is CVSSFGLAGGPGEQFF.